This T cell receptor (beta chain) emerged from a study of OX40 agonist ivuxolimab in advanced cancers. Study information: Checkpoint inhibitors had been given previously to roughly 40% of patients.

Deletions cut 4 bases from V and 4 bases from J, with 11 bases between. Germline loops: CDR1 MNHEY, CDR2 SMNVEV (reference sequence). CDR3 length equals 14 residues. Using immunoSEQ multiplex PCR, the repertoire was profiled, and TCRdb retains in-frame clones only, with some absent. The sample includes tens of thousands of clones, 70% to 90% of them seen just once. The sequence derives from an adult with an advanced solid tumor such as melanoma, head and neck, liver or kidney cancer. Sequenced material: CD4+ or CD8+ T cells sorted from blood, taken in a trial of the OX40 agonist ivuxolimab. The J gene is TRBJ1-5, the V gene TRBV27; D not resolved. DNA for the CDR3: TGTGCCAGCAGTTCAATATCCACAAATCAGCCCCAGCATTTT. Translating gives CASSSISTNQPQHF.